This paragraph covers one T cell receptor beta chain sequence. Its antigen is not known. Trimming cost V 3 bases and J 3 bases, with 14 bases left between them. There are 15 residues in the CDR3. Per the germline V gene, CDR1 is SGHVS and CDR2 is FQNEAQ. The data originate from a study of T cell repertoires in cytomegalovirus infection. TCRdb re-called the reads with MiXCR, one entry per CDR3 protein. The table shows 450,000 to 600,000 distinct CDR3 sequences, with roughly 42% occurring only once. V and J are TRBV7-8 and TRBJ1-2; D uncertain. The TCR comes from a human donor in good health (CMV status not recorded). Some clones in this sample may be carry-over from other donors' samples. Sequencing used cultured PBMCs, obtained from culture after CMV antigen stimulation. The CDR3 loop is CASSLVVSSYYGYTF. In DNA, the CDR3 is TGTGCCAGCAGCTTGGTGGTCAGTTCCTACTATGGCTACACCTTC.